A single sample gave rise to the 3 T cell receptor beta chains below, sequenced in a study of TIL therapy for anti-PD-1-resistant metastatic lung cancer. Time point noted: pre-treatment sample, taken before nivolumab and TIL therapy. The immunoSEQ assay was v3. The method was immunoSEQ multiplex PCR; TCRdb's version includes in-frame clones alone and lacks a portion of them. The sample lists tens of thousands of clones; 55% to 75% were seen once. The material sequenced was blood, taken at baseline. The receptor source for this set is a person aged 25-85 years with non-small cell lung cancer.

V gene TRBV5-1 combines with J gene TRBJ1-2; D remains unclear. Trimming shortened V by 0 bases and J by 6 bases, and 6 bases separated the two germline ends. CDR1 and CDR2 from the germline V gene are SGHRS and YFSETQ. The CDR3 contains 12 residues. In nucleotides, the CDR3 is TGCGCCAGCAGCTTGGTAGGAGATGGCTACACCTTC. It encodes CASSLVGDGYTF.

This clone was observed a few times. The chain is built from TRBV5-1 and TRBJ2-1, with D perhaps matching TRBD2 (6 bases). Germline loops: CDR1 SGHRS, CDR2 YFSETQ. The CDR3 runs to 15 residues. Trimming took off 2 bases at V and 3 bases at J, with 12 bases between the two ends. In DNA, the CDR3 is TGCGCCAGCAGCTTAGGTCTCGGGGGCTACAATGAGCAGTTCTTC. It specifies CASSLGLGGYNEQFF.

This chain joins TRBV18 and TRBJ1-1, with 7 bases fitting TRBD1. Trimming at V came to 0 bases and at J to 0 bases, leaving 4 bases not matched to a gene. This CDR3 has 16 residues. CDR1 is KGHSH, CDR2 LQKENI, per germline. The CDR3 coding sequence is TGTGCCAGCTCACCACCGACAGGGCGCATGAACACTGAAGCTTTCTTT. As protein: CASSPPTGRMNTEAFF.